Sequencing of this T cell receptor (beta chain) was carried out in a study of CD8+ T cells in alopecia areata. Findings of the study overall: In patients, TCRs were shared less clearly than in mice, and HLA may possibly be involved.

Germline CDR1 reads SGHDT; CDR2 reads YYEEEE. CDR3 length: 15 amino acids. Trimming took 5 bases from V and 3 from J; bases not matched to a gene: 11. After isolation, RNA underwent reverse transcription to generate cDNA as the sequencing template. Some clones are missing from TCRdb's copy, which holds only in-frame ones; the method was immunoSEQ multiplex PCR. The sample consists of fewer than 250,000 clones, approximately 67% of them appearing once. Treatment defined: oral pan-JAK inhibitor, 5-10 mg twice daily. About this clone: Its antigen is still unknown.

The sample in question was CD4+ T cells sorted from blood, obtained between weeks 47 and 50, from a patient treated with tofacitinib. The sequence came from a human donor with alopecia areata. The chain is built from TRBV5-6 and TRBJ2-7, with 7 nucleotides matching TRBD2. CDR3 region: CASSPYQRDFYEQYF. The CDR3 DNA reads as TGTGCCAGCAGTCCTTACCAGCGGGACTTCTACGAGCAGTACTTC.